Sequencing of this T cell receptor beta chain was carried out in a study of blood T cell repertoires in COVID-19. Overall study context: Specimens from acute and convalescent COVID-19 originated in the United States, Italy and Spain. Sources were T cells, B-cell-depleted T cells, or PBMCs; the material itself was cDNA or gDNA.

The CDR3 loop spans 15 amino acids. V was shortened by 0 bases and J by 3 bases, with 12 bases between the two germline ends. Germline CDR1 reads SGHRS; CDR2 reads YFSETQ. This table comes from immunoSEQ multiplex PCR, and its TCRdb copy is limited to in-frame clones, with some not included. There are about 65,000 clones in the sample; around 83% occur only once, and 10% lies in the top ten. Recruited during active infection, patients (from Seattle) were subsequently followed longitudinally. Specimen: peripheral blood. The J gene is TRBJ1-1, the V gene TRBV5-1; D may be TRBD1 (6 bases). The TCR originated in a man in his forties or fifties with COVID-19, enrolled during active disease. The CDR3 loop is CASSLAAGEYTEAFF. In nucleotides, the CDR3 is TGCGCCAGCAGCTTGGCAGCAGGGGAGTACACTGAAGCTTTCTTT.